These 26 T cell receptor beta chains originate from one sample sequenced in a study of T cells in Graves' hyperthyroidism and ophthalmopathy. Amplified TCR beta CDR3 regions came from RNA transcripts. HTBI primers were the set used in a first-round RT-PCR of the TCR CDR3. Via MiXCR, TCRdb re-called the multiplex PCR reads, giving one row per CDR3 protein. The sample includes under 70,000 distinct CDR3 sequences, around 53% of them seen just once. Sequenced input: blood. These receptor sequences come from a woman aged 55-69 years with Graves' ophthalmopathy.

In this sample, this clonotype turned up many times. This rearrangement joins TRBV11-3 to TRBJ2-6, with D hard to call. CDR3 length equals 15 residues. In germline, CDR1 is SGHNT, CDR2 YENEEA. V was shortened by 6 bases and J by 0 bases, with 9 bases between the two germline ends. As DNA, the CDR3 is TGTGCCAGCAGTAAAGGGCACTCTGGGGCCAACGTCCTGACTTTC. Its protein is CASSKGHSGANVLTF.

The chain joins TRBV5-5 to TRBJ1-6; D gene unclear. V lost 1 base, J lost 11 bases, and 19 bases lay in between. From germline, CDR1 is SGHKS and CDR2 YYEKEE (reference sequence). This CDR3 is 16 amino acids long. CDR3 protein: CASSLSTGSSGTPLHF. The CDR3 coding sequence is TGTGCCAGCAGCTTGAGCACTGGGAGTAGCGGGACACCCCTCCACTTT.

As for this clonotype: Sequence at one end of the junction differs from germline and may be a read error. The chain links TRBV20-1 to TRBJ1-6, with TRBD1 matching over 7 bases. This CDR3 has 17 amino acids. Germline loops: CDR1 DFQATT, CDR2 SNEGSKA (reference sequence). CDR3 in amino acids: CSAGTPGPGGPNPPLHF. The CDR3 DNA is TGCAGTGCTGGAACACCGGGACCAGGGGGGCCTAATCCACCCCTCCACTTT.

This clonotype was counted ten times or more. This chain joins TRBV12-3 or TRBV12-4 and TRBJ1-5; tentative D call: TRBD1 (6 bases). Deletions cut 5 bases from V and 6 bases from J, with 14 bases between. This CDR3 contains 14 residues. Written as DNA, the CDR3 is TGTGCCAGCAGTATGACAGGTTTGGGTCAGCCCCAGCATTTT. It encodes CASSMTGLGQPQHF.

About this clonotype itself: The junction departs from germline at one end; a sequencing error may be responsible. The CDR3 DNA reads as TGTGCCGGCGGTGACAGGGACGGCACTGAGGCTTTCTTT. This gives the protein CAGGDRDGTEAFF. The genes are TRBV19 and TRBJ1-1; 7 bases are shared with TRBD1. Germline V gene data show CDR1 as LNHDA and CDR2 as SQIVND (reference sequence). CDR3 length: 13 residues.

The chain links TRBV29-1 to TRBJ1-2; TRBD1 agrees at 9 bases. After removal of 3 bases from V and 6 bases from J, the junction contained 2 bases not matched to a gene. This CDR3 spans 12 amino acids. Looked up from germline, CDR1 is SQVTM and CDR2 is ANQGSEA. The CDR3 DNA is TGCAGCGTTGACACAGGGGGCCATGGCTACACCTTC. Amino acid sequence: CSVDTGGHGYTF.

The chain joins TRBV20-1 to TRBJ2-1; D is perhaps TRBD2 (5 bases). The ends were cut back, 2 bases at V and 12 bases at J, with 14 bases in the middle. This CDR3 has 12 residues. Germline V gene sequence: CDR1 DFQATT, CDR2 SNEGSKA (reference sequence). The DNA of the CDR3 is TGCAGTGCTAGAAGGACTGGAGATACGCAGTTCTTC. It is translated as CSARRTGDTQFF.

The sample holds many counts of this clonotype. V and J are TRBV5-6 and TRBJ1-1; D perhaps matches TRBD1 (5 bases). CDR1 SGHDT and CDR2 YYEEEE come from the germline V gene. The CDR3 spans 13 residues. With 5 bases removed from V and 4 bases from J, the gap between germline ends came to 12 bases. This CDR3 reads CASRRDGGTEAFF. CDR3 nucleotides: TGTGCCAGCAGGCGGGACGGAGGCACTGAAGCTTTCTTT.

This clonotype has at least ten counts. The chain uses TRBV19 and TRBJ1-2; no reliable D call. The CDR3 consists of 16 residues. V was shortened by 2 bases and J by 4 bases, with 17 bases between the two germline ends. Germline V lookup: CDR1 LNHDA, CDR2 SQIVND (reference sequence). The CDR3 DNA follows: TGTGCCAGTAGTATAATAGGAAGAACCGAGGGCTATGGCTACACCTTC. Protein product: CASSIIGRTEGYGYTF.

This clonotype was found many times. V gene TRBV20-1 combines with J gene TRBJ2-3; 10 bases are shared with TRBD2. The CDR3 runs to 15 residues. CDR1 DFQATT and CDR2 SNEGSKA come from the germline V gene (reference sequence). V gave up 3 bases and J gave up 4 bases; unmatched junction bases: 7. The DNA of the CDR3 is TGCAGTGCTAGGGAGAGCGGGAGGGGGGCAGATACGCAGTATTTT. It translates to CSARESGRGADTQYF.

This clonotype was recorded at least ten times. The CDR3 protein is CASSFARDSEYQETQYF. The CDR3, as DNA: TGTGCCAGCAGCTTCGCCCGGGACTCCGAGTATCAAGAGACCCAGTACTTC. J is TRBJ2-5 and V is TRBV7-9, with D perhaps TRBD2 (6 bases). The CDR3 consists of 17 residues. Trimming took 3 bases from V and 2 from J, leaving 19 bases between them. CDR1 is SEHNR and CDR2 is FQNEAQ in the germline V gene (reference sequence).

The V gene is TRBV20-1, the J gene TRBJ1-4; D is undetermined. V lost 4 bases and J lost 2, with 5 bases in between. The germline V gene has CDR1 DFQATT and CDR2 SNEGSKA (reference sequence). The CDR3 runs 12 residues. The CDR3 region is CSATWTNEKLFF. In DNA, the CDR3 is TGCAGTGCTACCTGGACTAATGAAAAACTGTTTTTT.

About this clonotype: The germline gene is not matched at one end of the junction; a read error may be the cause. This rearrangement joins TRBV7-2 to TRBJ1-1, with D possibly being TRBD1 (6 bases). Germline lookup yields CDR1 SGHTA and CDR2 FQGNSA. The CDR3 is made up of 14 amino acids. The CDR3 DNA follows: TGTGCCAGCAGCCCCTTCAGGGGAAACTCTGAAACTTTCTTT. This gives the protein CASSPFRGNSETFF.

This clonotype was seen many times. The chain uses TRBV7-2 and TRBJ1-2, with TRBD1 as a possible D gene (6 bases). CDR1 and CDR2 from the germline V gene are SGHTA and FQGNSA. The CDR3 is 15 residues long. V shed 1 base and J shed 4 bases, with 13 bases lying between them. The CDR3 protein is CASSLEGTIIYGYTF. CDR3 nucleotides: TGTGCCAGCAGCTTAGAGGGGACAATAATCTATGGCTACACCTTC. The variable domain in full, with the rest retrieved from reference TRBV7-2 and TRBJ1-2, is GAGVSQSPSNKVTEKGKDVELRCDPISGHTALYWYRQSLGQGLEFLIYFQGNSAPDKSGLPSDRFSAERTGGSVSTLTIQRTQQEDSAVYLCASSLEGTIIYGYTFGSGTRLTVV.

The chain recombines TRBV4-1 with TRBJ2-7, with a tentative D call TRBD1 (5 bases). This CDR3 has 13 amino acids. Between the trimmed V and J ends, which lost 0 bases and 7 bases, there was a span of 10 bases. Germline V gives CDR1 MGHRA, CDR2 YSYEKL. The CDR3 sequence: CASSQDGAGEQYF. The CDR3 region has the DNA TGCGCCAGCAGCCAAGATGGGGCAGGGGAGCAGTACTTC.

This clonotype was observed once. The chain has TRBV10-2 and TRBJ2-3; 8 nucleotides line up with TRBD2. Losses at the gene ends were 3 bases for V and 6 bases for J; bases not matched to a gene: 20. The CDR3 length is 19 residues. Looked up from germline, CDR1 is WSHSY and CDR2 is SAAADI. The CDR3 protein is CASSDTSAGGLRSVDTQYF. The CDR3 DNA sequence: TGCGCCAGCAGTGATACCTCCGCGGGGGGTTTGAGATCGGTGGATACGCAGTATTTT.

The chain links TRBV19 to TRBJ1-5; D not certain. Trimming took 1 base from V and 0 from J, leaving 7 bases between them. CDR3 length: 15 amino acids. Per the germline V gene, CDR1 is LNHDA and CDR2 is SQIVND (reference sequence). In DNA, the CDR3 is TGTGCCAGTAGTATAGTTGGCAATAGCAATCAGCCCCAGCATTTT. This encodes CASSIVGNSNQPQHF.

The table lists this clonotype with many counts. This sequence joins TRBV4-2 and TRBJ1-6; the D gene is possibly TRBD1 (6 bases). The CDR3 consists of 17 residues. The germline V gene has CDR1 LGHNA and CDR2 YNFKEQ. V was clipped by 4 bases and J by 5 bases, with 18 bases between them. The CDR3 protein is CASSREAQGNDNSPLHF. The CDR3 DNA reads TGTGCCAGCAGCCGAGAAGCACAGGGAAACGATAATTCACCCCTCCACTTT.

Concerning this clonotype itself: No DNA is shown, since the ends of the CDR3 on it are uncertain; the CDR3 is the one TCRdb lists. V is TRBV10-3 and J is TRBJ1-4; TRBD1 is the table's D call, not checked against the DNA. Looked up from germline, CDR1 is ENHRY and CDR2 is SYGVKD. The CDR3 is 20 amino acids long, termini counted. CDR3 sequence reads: CAISEGQGPYNEQFFEKLFF.

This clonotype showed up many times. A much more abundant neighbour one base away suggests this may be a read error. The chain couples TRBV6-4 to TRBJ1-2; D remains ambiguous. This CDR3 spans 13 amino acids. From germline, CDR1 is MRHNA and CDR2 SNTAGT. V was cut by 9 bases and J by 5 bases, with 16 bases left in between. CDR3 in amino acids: CARWVGPAYGYTF. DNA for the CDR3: TGTGCCAGGTGGGTCGGACCTGCATATGGCTACACCTTC.

This CDR3 reads CASSYMQGRVEETQYF. CDR3 bases: TGTGCCAGCAGCTATATGCAGGGTAGGGTGGAAGAGACCCAGTACTTC. The V call is TRBV5-4, the J call TRBJ2-7, with a tentative D call TRBD1 (5 bases). The DNA end is a closer match to TRBJ2-5, so the J assignment may be wrong. This CDR3 spans 16 amino acids. Germline lookup yields CDR1 SGHNT and CDR2 YYREEE (reference sequence).

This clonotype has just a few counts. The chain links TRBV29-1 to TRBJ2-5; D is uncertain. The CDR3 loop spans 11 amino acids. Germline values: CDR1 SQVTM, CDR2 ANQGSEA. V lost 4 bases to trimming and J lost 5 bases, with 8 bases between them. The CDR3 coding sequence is TGCAGCGTTGTCCTGGTGGAGACCCAGTACTTC. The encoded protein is CSVVLVETQYF.

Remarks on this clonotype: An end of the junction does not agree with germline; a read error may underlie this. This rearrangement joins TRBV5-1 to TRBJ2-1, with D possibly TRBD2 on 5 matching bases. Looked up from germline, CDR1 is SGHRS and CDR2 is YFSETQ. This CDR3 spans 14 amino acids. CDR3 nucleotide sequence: TGCGTCAGCGGCTTGCCCGGATCCTACAATGAGCAGTTCTTC. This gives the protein CVSGLPGSYNEQFF.

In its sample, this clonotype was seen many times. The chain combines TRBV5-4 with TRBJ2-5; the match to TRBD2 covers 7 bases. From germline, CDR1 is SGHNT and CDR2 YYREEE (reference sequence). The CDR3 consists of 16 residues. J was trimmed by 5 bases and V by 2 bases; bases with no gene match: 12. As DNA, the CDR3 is TGTGCCAGCAGCTTCCGTAGGGGAGAGGGAGGGGAGACCCAGTACTTC. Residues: CASSFRRGEGGETQYF.

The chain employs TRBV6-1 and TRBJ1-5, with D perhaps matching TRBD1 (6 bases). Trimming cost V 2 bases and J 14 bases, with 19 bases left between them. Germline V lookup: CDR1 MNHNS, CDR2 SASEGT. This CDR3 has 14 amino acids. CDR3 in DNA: TGTGCCAGCAGTGAATCCGCGGGACACCCCTCCGAGCATTTT. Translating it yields CASSESAGHPSEHF.

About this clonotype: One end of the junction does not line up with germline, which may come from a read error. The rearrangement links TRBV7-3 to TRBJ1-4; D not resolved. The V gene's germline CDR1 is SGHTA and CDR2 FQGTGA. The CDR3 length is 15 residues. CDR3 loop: CASSLTGGGNEKLFF. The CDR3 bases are TGTGCCAGCAGCCTAACGGGTGGCGGGAATGAAAAACTGTTTTTT.